Each of the 25 T cell receptor beta chains below was sequenced from the same sample in a study of cytomegalovirus exposure and HLA in healthy donors. The PCR had 60 Vbeta and 13 Jbeta primers. TCRdb's table, derived via immunoSEQ multiplex PCR, lists solely in-frame clones and lacks some. This table holds some 76,000 clones, approximately 80% found once. The specimen sequenced was PBMCs. These receptors all stem from a woman aged 40 to 50 in good health and CMV-seropositive.

This clone has just a few counts. This rearrangement joins TRBV27 to TRBJ2-3; tentative D call: TRBD1 (5 bases). The CDR3 totals 12 residues. CDR1 is MNHEY, CDR2 SMNVEV, per germline (reference sequence). V was trimmed by 5 bases and J by 4 bases, leaving 7 bases between them. CDR3 in amino acids: CASSRQPDTQYF. The CDR3 DNA is TGTGCCAGCAGTCGACAGCCAGATACGCAGTATTTT.

There are a few counts of this clone. The chain employs TRBV7-2 and TRBJ2-3; TRBD2 aligns across 10 bases. The CDR3 is 16 residues long. Germline assignment: CDR1 SGHTA and CDR2 FQGNSA. Trimming took 2 bases from V and 5 from J; bases not matched to a gene: 7. Here the CDR3 reads CASSLLAGVLGDTQYF. The CDR3 nucleotides read TGTGCCAGCAGCTTACTAGCGGGGGTATTGGGAGATACGCAGTATTTT.

J is TRBJ2-1 and V is TRBV5-4; D possibly corresponds to TRBD1 (6 bases). Trimming took off 0 bases at V and 8 bases at J, with 12 bases between the two ends. The length of the CDR3 is 14 residues. Germline-derived CDR1 and CDR2 are SGHNT and YYREEE (reference sequence). The chain's CDR3 is CASSLGTGPDEQFF. CDR3 coding DNA: TGTGCCAGCAGCTTGGGTACAGGGCCGGATGAGCAGTTCTTC.

This clone has only a few counts. V gene TRBV18 combines with J gene TRBJ1-2, with D perhaps TRBD1 (6 bases). Germline V gene lookup returns CDR1 KGHSH and CDR2 LQKENI. Deletions cut 0 bases from V and 5 bases from J, with 13 bases between. This CDR3 is 15 amino acids long. The CDR3 region is CASSPPTEGEYGYTF. CDR3 in DNA: TGTGCCAGCTCACCACCGACAGAGGGGGAATATGGCTACACCTTC.

The V and J genes are TRBV14 and TRBJ1-4; D is unresolved. Trimming took off 4 bases at V and 5 bases at J, with 8 bases between the two ends. CDR3 size: 13 residues. Germline values: CDR1 SGHDN, CDR2 FVKESK. This CDR3 reads CASSRGLNEKLFF. CDR3 coding DNA: TGTGCCAGCAGCCGAGGGTTAAATGAAAAACTGTTTTTT. Supplemented by reference TRBV14 and TRBJ1-4, the full variable domain reads EAGVTQFPSHSVIEKGQTVTLRCDPISGHDNLYWYRRVMGKEIKFLLHFVKESKQDESGMPNNRFLAERTGGTYSTLKVQPAELEDSGVYFCASSRGLNEKLFFGSGTQLSVL.

For this clone: This specimen includes other DNA sequences encoding the same CDR3. The chain combines TRBV29-1 with TRBJ2-2, with 10 nucleotides matching TRBD1. V gave up 6 bases and J gave up 7 bases; unmatched junction bases: 5. The germline CDR1 and CDR2 sequences are SQVTM and ANQGSEA. CDR3 size: 13 residues. The CDR3: CSVVGQGGGELFF. DNA for the CDR3: TGCAGCGTGGTTGGACAGGGGGGCGGGGAGCTGTTTTTT.

The V and J genes are TRBV14 and TRBJ2-5, with D maybe TRBD2 (7 bases). V was pared by 8 bases and J by 5 bases, with 12 bases between. The CDR3 spans 12 residues. Germline CDR1 SGHDN, CDR2 FVKESK. CDR3 loop: CASGGAGETQYF. The DNA for the CDR3 is TGTGCCAGCGGGGGGGCCGGGGAGACCCAGTACTTC.

This clone showed up just a few times. This rearrangement joins TRBV14 to TRBJ2-2; 9 positions match TRBD1. J was trimmed by 3 bases and V by 2 bases; bases with no gene match: 4. Germline lookup yields CDR1 SGHDN and CDR2 FVKESK. This CDR3 contains 16 residues. The CDR3 DNA reads as TGTGCCAGCAGCCAACGGACAGGGGACTACACCGGGGAGCTGTTTTTT. Translation gives CASSQRTGDYTGELFF.

V gene TRBV14 combines with J gene TRBJ2-3; D remains unclear. The CDR3 loop spans 16 amino acids. In germline, CDR1 is SGHDN, CDR2 FVKESK. V was clipped by 4 bases and J by 0 bases, with 14 bases between them. CDR3 protein: CASSLLPATSTDTQYF. Here the CDR3 DNA reads TGTGCCAGCAGCCTCCTACCAGCGACTAGCACAGATACGCAGTATTTT.

This clone has a handful of counts. The V call is TRBV19, the J call TRBJ2-7; TRBD1 matches at 9 bases. The CDR3 totals 16 residues. The V segment lost 3 bases and the J segment 0 bases; nucleotides outside the gene matches: 6. CDR1 and CDR2 from the germline V gene are LNHDA and SQIVND (reference sequence). CDR3 in DNA: TGTGCCAGTAGTATCCCCGGGACAGGGATCTCCTACGAGCAGTACTTC. Translation: CASSIPGTGISYEQYF.

As for this clone: A much larger clone is a single base away; this may be a read error. This sequence joins TRBV15 and TRBJ2-5; 9 nucleotides line up with TRBD2. CDR1 and CDR2 from the germline V gene are LNHNV and YYDKDF (reference sequence). The trim removed 5 bases at V and 3 bases at J, leaving 10 bases unmatched. The CDR3 has 16 amino acids. The CDR3 nucleotides are TGTGCCACCAGCGATGGGGGCGGGGGGGATGAAGAGACCCAGTACTTC. Its protein product is CATSDGGGGDEETQYF.

This clone was observed a few times. The chain has TRBV19 and TRBJ2-7; 8 nucleotides align to TRBD1. Germline V gene lookup returns CDR1 LNHDA and CDR2 SQIVND (reference sequence). V was clipped by 0 bases and J by 1 base; unmatched bases: 2. The CDR3 length is 15 residues. The CDR3 nucleotides are TGTGCCAGTAGTATAGAGGGGGACAGGTCCTACGAGCAGTACTTC. Its translation is CASSIEGDRSYEQYF.

The J gene is TRBJ1-5, the V gene TRBV28; D is possibly TRBD1 (5 bases). Trimming took off 8 bases at V and 0 bases at J, with 8 bases between the two ends. Germline CDR1 MDHEN, CDR2 SYDVKM. The CDR3 consists of 13 residues. CDR3 amino acids: CASRGYSNQPQHF. CDR3 DNA sequence: TGTGCCAGCCGGGGGTATAGCAATCAGCCCCAGCATTTT.

This clone has more than one count but fewer than ten. The chain has TRBV5-6 and TRBJ2-2; 8 bases agree with TRBD2. Losses at the gene ends were 4 bases for V and 6 bases for J; bases not matched to a gene: 8. Germline CDR1 is SGHDT and CDR2 is YYEEEE. This CDR3 is 15 amino acids long. The CDR3 protein is CASSPGIGGAGELFF. The CDR3 DNA reads as TGTGCCAGCAGCCCCGGGATCGGGGGGGCCGGGGAGCTGTTTTTT.

The V and J genes are TRBV7-2 and TRBJ2-2, with TRBD1 as a possible D gene (6 bases). CDR1 is SGHTA, CDR2 FQGNSA, per germline. The length of the CDR3 is 15 residues. V was shortened by 3 bases and J by 5 bases, with 13 bases between the two germline ends. CDR3 loop: CASSLKIGGTGELFF. The CDR3 DNA reads TGTGCCAGCAGCTTGAAAATAGGGGGAACCGGGGAGCTGTTTTTT.

The V gene is TRBV11-3, the J gene TRBJ1-1; D ambiguous. V was clipped by 5 bases and J by 0 bases, with 7 bases between them. CDR3 length: 13 amino acids. The germline V gene encodes CDR1 SGHNT and CDR2 YENEEA. The CDR3 DNA reads TGTGCCAGCAGCGTGACAATGAACACTGAAGCTTTCTTT. This translates into CASSVTMNTEAFF.

The chain carries TRBV28 and TRBJ2-7; TRBD2 matches 8 bases. Trimming cost V 2 bases and J 3 bases; bases outside gene matches: 3. This CDR3 has 14 residues. Germline V gives CDR1 MDHEN, CDR2 SYDVKM. CDR3 in amino acids: CASSLAGGIYEQYF. As DNA, the CDR3 is TGTGCCAGCAGTTTAGCGGGGGGCATCTACGAGCAGTACTTC.

This chain uses TRBV19 with TRBJ1-4; no clear D gene. V was cut by 10 bases and J by 1 base, with 13 bases left in between. This CDR3 has 14 amino acids. Germline values: CDR1 LNHDA, CDR2 SQIVND (reference sequence). The chain's CDR3 is CAIPPAGTNEKLFF. The CDR3 DNA sequence: TGTGCCATCCCCCCTGCAGGAACTAATGAAAAACTGTTTTTT. Drawing the rest from reference TRBV19 and TRBJ1-4, the complete variable domain is DGGITQSPKYLFRKEGQNVTLSCEQNLNHDAMYWYRQDPGQGLRLIYYSQIVNDFQKGDIAEGYSVSREKKESFPLTVTSAQKNPTAFYLCAIPPAGTNEKLFFGSGTQLSVL.

The chain combines TRBV9 with TRBJ1-3; tentatively, D is TRBD1 (6 bases). CDR1 and CDR2 from the germline V gene are SGDLS and YYNGEE. V was cut by 1 base and J by 8 bases, with 13 bases left in between. The CDR3 length is 14 residues. This chain's CDR3 is CASSVSGGADTIYF. CDR3 sequence (DNA): TGTGCCAGCAGCGTATCTGGGGGGGCGGACACCATATATTTT.

The CDR3 DNA is TGTGCCAGCAGCTCGAGGACTAGCGGGGTGTACAATGAGCAGTTCTTC. Residues: CASSSRTSGVYNEQFF. The chain carries TRBV5-4 and TRBJ2-1; 12 nucleotides line up with TRBD2. Losses at the gene ends were 3 bases for V and 4 bases for J; bases not matched to a gene: 5. Germline values: CDR1 SGHNT, CDR2 YYREEE (reference sequence). The CDR3 is made up of 16 amino acids.

This chain links TRBV5-1 with TRBJ2-2; D is uncertain. V was trimmed by 0 bases and J by 8 bases, leaving 8 bases between them. Germline-derived CDR1 and CDR2 are SGHRS and YFSETQ. The CDR3 sequence is 13 residues long. CDR3 DNA: TGCGCCAGCAGCTTGGTCGCGGAAGGGGAGCTGTTTTTT. The encoded protein is CASSLVAEGELFF.

The gene calls are TRBV12-5 and TRBJ2-3; TRBD1 matches at 10 bases. Per germline, CDR1 LGHNT and CDR2 FRNRAP. V gave up 1 base and J gave up 6 bases; unmatched junction bases: 4. The CDR3 loop spans 15 amino acids. CDR3 DNA: TGTGCTAGTGGTTTGGGGGACAGGGGTGATGATACGCAGTATTTT. Protein sequence: CASGLGDRGDDTQYF.

J is TRBJ1-5 and V is TRBV5-6; 8 bases line up with TRBD1. V shed 4 bases, J shed 7 bases, and the junction held 10 bases outside the gene matches. Per germline, CDR1 SGHDT and CDR2 YYEEEE. The CDR3 has 15 amino acids. The CDR3 region is CASSKQGVVEQPQHF. As DNA, the CDR3 is TGTGCCAGCAGCAAACAGGGGGTAGTAGAGCAGCCCCAGCATTTT.

The V gene is TRBV11-2, the J gene TRBJ1-1; D gene ambiguous. This CDR3 is 14 amino acids long. Per the germline V gene, CDR1 is SGHAT and CDR2 is FQNNGV. Trimming took 4 bases from V and 0 from J, leaving 9 bases between them. The CDR3 sequence: CASSSLRVNTEAFF. CDR3 bases: TGTGCCAGCAGCTCCCTTCGGGTGAACACTGAAGCTTTCTTT.

V gene TRBV7-8 combines with J gene TRBJ2-5, with 8 bases lining up with TRBD1. With the DNA end fitting TRBJ2-7 better, the J assignment may be wrong. This CDR3 is built from 14 residues. The V gene's germline CDR1 is SGHVS and CDR2 FQNEAQ. The CDR3, as DNA: TGTGCCAGCAGCTTATCCAGGGGGCGCTACGAGCAGTACTTC. Protein sequence: CASSLSRGRYEQYF.